The rows below give T cell receptor beta chains drawn from one sample of a study of T cell repertoires in cytomegalovirus infection. TCRdb fed the reads into MiXCR, producing one record per CDR3 protein. Here the sample spans about 920,000 distinct CDR3 sequences, around 30% being singletons. Antigen specificity for these receptors is unknown. The sample consisted of cultured CD8+ T cells from PBMCs, taken from culture after CMV antigen stimulation. These receptors were collected from a human donor in good health (CMV status not recorded). Some clones in this sample may be carry-over from other donors' samples. Both conserved end residues are part of each CDR3. A D gene is named only where the DNA matches it firmly. Clone size, where shown, is once, few, many, or a class for clones that have expanded.

>TRBD2|-|TRBV6-5|TRBJ2-3
TGTGCCAGCAGTACACTAGCGGGGGGCGGAGATACGCAGTATTTT
CASSTLAGGGDTQYF
>-|few|TRBV12-3/TRBV12-4|TRBJ1-6
TGTGCCAGCAGTTTTGAAGGGGACTACTATAATTCACCCCTCCACTTT
CASSFEGDYYNSPLHF
>-|-|TRBV19|TRBJ1-5
TGTGCCACCATCCCGGTCCCCGGCAATCAGCCCCAGCATTTT
CATIPVPGNQPQHF
>-|-|TRBV7-9|TRBJ2-2
TGTGCCACTCCTGAGAGGGGGGATTCCGGGGAGCTGTTTTTT
CATPERGDSGELFF
>-|few|TRBV7-6|TRBJ2-5
TGTGCCAGCAGCTCCCGGAAAGGGGAGTACCCCGAGACCCAGTACTTC
CASSSRKGEYPETQYF
>-|once|TRBV7-9|TRBJ1-2
TGTGTCAGCAGCTTACCCCGCAGGGCGGGGGGCTACACCTTC
CVSSLPRRAGGYTF
>-|many|TRBV12-3/TRBV12-4|TRBJ1-2
TGTGCCAGCAGCTTTGGACAGCTCTATGGCTACACCTTC
CASSFGQLYGYTF
>-|once|TRBV27|TRBJ1-1
TGTGCCAGCACGCCCAGCTTAGGGGCTGAAGCTTTCTTT
CASTPSLGAEAFF
>-|-|TRBV27|TRBJ2-1
TGTGCCAGCAGTTTATTCACCGCGGGGGAGCAGTTCTTC
CASSLFTAGEQFF
>-|-|TRBV28|TRBJ1-5
TGTGCCAGCAGTTTATACGGGGGGGACGGGAGGCAGCCCCAGCATTTT
CASSLYGGDGRQPQHF
>-|many|TRBV7-2|TRBJ2-7
TGTGCCAGCAGCTCTGGAGGGGGCCCGACCTACGAGCAGTACTTC
CASSSGGGPTYEQYF
>-|many|TRBV7-8|TRBJ2-1
TGTGCCAGCAGCAGGGGGGGCGATTGGAATGAGCAGTTCTTC
CASSRGGDWNEQFF
>-|few|TRBV6-1|TRBJ1-6
TGTGCCAGCAGTGAAGTCGGGACCGTTAGCTCCTATAATTCACCCCTCCACTTT
CASSEVGTVSSYNSPLHF
>TRBD1|-|TRBV20-1|TRBJ2-1
TGCAGTGCTGGCCCTCAGGACAGGGGGCGGAACAATGAGCAGTTCTTC
CSAGPQDRGRNNEQFF
>-|-|TRBV10-2|TRBJ2-7
TGCGCCACTAAGCAGAAGGCAGGCTCCTTCTACGAGCAGTACTTC
CATKQKAGSFYEQYF
>TRBD1|many|TRBV7-2|TRBJ1-5
TGTGCCAGCAGCCCAGGGACAGGGGTCGCATGGTGGTCCCAGCATTTT
CASSPGTGVAWWSQHF
>-|few|TRBV19|TRBJ1-1
TGTGCCAGTACCACGGTGGCCTGGGTTAGCACTGAAGCTTTCTTT
CASTTVAWVSTEAFF
>TRBD1|few|TRBV7-8|TRBJ1-2
TGTGCCAGCAGCATGGGGACAGCTAACTATGGCTACACCTTC
CASSMGTANYGYTF
>-|few|TRBV7-2|TRBJ2-7
TGTGCCAGCAGCCCGGGATGGGGCGGGGTCTCCTACGAGCAGTACTTC
CASSPGWGGVSYEQYF
>-|-|TRBV4-1|TRBJ1-5
TGCGCCAGCAGCCAGGGGACTGGGGAGGGTCAGCCCCAGCATTTT
CASSQGTGEGQPQHF
>-|-|TRBV6-1|TRBJ2-1
TGTGCCAGCAGTGTGTACCCCTCAGGGAAGGACAATGAGCAGTTCTTC
CASSVYPSGKDNEQFF
>TRBD2|many|TRBV7-2|TRBJ2-3
TGTGCCAGCAGCTTAGCGGATCTGGGGGGGTTCACAGATACGCAGTATTTT
CASSLADLGGFTDTQYF
>-|-|TRBV6-2/TRBV6-3|TRBJ1-6
TGTGCCAACAGTTACCACTCCTATAATTCACCCCTCCACTTT
CANSYHSYNSPLHF
>-|-|TRBV15|TRBJ2-3
TGTGCCACCAGCAGAGATCGACTGCCAGATACGCAGTATTTT
CATSRDRLPDTQYF
>-|many|TRBV7-8|TRBJ1-6
TGTGCCAGCAGCTTAGAATATAATTCACCCCTCCACTTT
CASSLEYNSPLHF
>-|many|TRBV7-2|TRBJ1-5
TGTGCCAGCAGCTTAAACGGATGGGAAAGTTATAGCAATCAGCCCCAGCATTTT
CASSLNGWESYSNQPQHF
>TRBD1|few|TRBV12-3/TRBV12-4|TRBJ1-2
TGTGCCAGCAGTGTGACTCCCGGGACAGGGGGATTTATTAACTATGGCTACACCTTC
CASSVTPGTGGFINYGYTF
>-|-|TRBV7-2|TRBJ1-2
TGTGCCAGCAGCTTAGCCCAAGCTAACTATGGCTACACCTTC
CASSLAQANYGYTF
>-|few|TRBV6-2/TRBV6-3|TRBJ1-6
TGTGCCAGCAGTTACTCCCTCCGTAGCAGGGATTCACCCCTCCACTTT
CASSYSLRSRDSPLHF
>-|few|TRBV7-6|TRBJ2-7
TGTGCCAGCAGCTTAGCGGGAGGAGACAGCTACGAGCAGTACTTC
CASSLAGGDSYEQYF
>-|few|TRBV10-3|TRBJ1-4
TGTGCCATCAGCGCATCCAAGGCAACTAATGAAAAACTGTTTTTT
CAISASKATNEKLFF
>-|few|TRBV6-1|TRBJ2-5
TGTGCCAGCAGCCCCGAGGGGGGCCCCGAGTACTTC
CASSPEGGPEYF
>-|many|TRBV7-6|TRBJ2-7
TGTGCCAGCAGCTTAGTGGGCTTATCCTACGAGCAGTACTTC
CASSLVGLSYEQYF
>TRBD1|many|TRBV7-2|TRBJ1-5
TGTGCCAGCAGCTTACCAGGGGGGAAACAGCCCCAGCATTTT
CASSLPGGKQPQHF
>-|-|TRBV9|TRBJ1-1
TGTGCCAGCAGCGTAGTAGTCCCCCGCAACACTGAAGCTTTCTTT
CASSVVVPRNTEAFF
>-|few|TRBV7-9|TRBJ2-7
TGTGCCAGCGGCCCAGGGGCTACCTTGTACGAGCAGTACTTC
CASGPGATLYEQYF
>-|-|TRBV27|TRBJ1-1
TGTGCCAGCAGTTTAATGGAACACGCGAACACTGAAGCTTTCTTT
CASSLMEHANTEAFF
>-|-|TRBV5-1|TRBJ1-1
TGCGCCAGCAGCTTGGAAGGAACCGCTGAAGCTTTCTTT
CASSLEGTAEAFF
>-|once|TRBV11-2|TRBJ2-1
TGTGCCAGCGTCTGGGGTAACAATGAGCAGTTCTTC
CASVWGNNEQFF
>-|-|TRBV5-4|TRBJ1-1
TGTGCCAGCAGCTTGGGGGGGCTTAACCCTGAAGCTTTCTTT
CASSLGGLNPEAFF
>-|few|TRBV27|TRBJ1-1
TGTGCCAGCAGTTTATCGGAGGGTTCTGAAGCTTTCTTT
CASSLSEGSEAFF
>-|few|TRBV27|TRBJ2-4
TGTGCCAGCAAAGAAACACCCCTAGCCAAAAACATTCAGTACTTC
CASKETPLAKNIQYF
>-|few|TRBV5-4|TRBJ2-7
TGTGCCAGCAGCTTCGGGGGGCCCAATGAGCAGTACTTC
CASSFGGPNEQYF
>-|-|TRBV12-3/TRBV12-4|TRBJ2-3
TGTGCCAGCAGTTTGACCGAAACCGGGGGTCCAGATACGCAGTATTTT
CASSLTETGGPDTQYF
>-|few|TRBV27|TRBJ2-5
TGTGCCAGCACTTCCCGGGGGCGCGGAGAGACCCAGTACTTC
CASTSRGRGETQYF
>-|-|TRBV19|TRBJ1-4
TGTGCCAGTAGTATGGCGGCAACTAATGAAAAACTGTTTTTT
CASSMAATNEKLFF
>-|-|TRBV7-6|TRBJ1-1
TGTGCCAGCAGCAGACAGTTAGAAGCTTTCTTT
CASSRQLEAFF
>-|-|TRBV19|TRBJ2-7
TGTGCCAGTAGTCCCTCCCGAGGACGCCACTACGAGCAGTACTTC
CASSPSRGRHYEQYF